Presented here are 13 T cell receptor beta chains from one specimen sequenced in a study of OX40 agonist ivuxolimab in advanced cancers. Assay used: immunoSEQ multiplex PCR; TCRdb lists only in-frame clones, some missing. Of roughly 72,000 clones listed, roughly 87% were seen once; the top ten hold about an eighth. Sequenced here: CD4+ or CD8+ T cells sorted from blood, sampled in a trial of the OX40 agonist ivuxolimab. The source is an adult with an advanced solid tumor such as melanoma, head and neck, liver or kidney cancer.

This clone was detected only once. The chain employs TRBV7-2 and TRBJ2-7; D uncertain. The germline CDR1 and CDR2 sequences are SGHTA and FQGNSA. Trimming shortened V by 1 base and J by 1 base, and 5 bases separated the two germline ends. This CDR3 comprises 13 residues. The CDR3 DNA sequence: TGTGCCAGCAGCTTAGGAAGGTCCTACGAGCAGTACTTC. It is translated as CASSLGRSYEQYF.

About this clone itself: Other DNA sequences in this sample translate to the same CDR3. The V and J genes are TRBV9 and TRBJ1-4, with D hard to call. CDR3 size: 14 residues. Germline-derived CDR1 and CDR2 are SGDLS and YYNGEE. The V and J ends lost 0 bases and 2 bases respectively, with 5 bases between them. In nucleotides, the CDR3 is TGTGCCAGCAGCGTAGACTACACTAATGAAAAACTGTTTTTT. Protein product: CASSVDYTNEKLFF.

The chain couples TRBV28 to TRBJ1-3; 8 bases fit TRBD1. CDR1 and CDR2 (germline): MDHEN, SYDVKM. CDR3 length equals 16 residues. The V and J ends lost 10 bases and 4 bases, in that order; junction bases with no gene match: 15. The CDR3 loop reads CATVRTTGGIGNTIYF. The DNA of the CDR3 is TGTGCCACCGTTCGGACCACAGGGGGTATAGGAAACACCATATATTTT.

V is TRBV27 and J is TRBJ2-2; 7 bases match TRBD1. The CDR3 is made up of 15 amino acids. Germline lookup yields CDR1 MNHEY and CDR2 SMNVEV (reference sequence). V lost 5 bases and J lost 1; bases outside the gene matches: 4. CDR3 sequence: CASSTGQVNTGELFF. The CDR3, as DNA: TGTGCCAGCAGTACTGGACAGGTGAACACCGGGGAGCTGTTTTTT.

This clone was seen only once. This chain uses TRBV2 with TRBJ2-3, with 7 bases matching TRBD2. The CDR3 loop spans 15 amino acids. The V gene's germline CDR1 is SNHLY and CDR2 FYNNEI. With 7 bases clipped from V and 0 bases from J, the junction kept 7 bases outside the gene matches. The CDR3 region is CASTWGGESTDTQYF. The CDR3 nucleotides are TGTGCCAGCACTTGGGGGGGGGAGAGCACAGATACGCAGTATTTT.

The chain combines TRBV5-5 with TRBJ2-5; 9 nucleotides agree with TRBD2. This CDR3 is built from 15 residues. Losses at the gene ends were 3 bases for V and 1 base for J; bases not matched to a gene: 4. Germline values: CDR1 SGHKS, CDR2 YYEKEE (reference sequence). As DNA, the CDR3 is TGTGCCAGCAGCTCCGGGACTAGCCTCCAAGAGACCCAGTACTTC. Translated: CASSSGTSLQETQYF. The entire variable domain, with the rest obtained from reference TRBV5-5 and TRBJ2-5, is as follows: DAGVTQSPTHLIKTRGQQVTLRCSPISGHKSVSWYQQVLGQGPQFIFQYYEKEERGRGNFPDRFSARQFPNYSSELNVNALLLGDSALYLCASSSGTSLQETQYFGPGTRLLVL.

A single count supports this clone. The V gene is TRBV20-1, the J gene TRBJ1-2, with D hard to call. Trimming took off 7 bases at V and 4 bases at J, with 10 bases between the two ends. The length of the CDR3 is 11 residues. The V gene's germline CDR1 is DFQATT and CDR2 SNEGSKA (reference sequence). The CDR3 coding sequence is TGCAGTGTTTTACCTAGCTATGGCTACACCTTC. Protein: CSVLPSYGYTF.

This rearrangement joins TRBV11-2 to TRBJ2-6; no firm D call. With 4 bases removed from V and 0 bases from J, the gap between germline ends came to 10 bases. The CDR3 is made up of 16 amino acids. Per germline, CDR1 SGHAT and CDR2 FQNNGV. The CDR3 is CASSSTIYSGANVLTF. The DNA of the CDR3 is TGTGCCAGCAGCTCGACCATCTACTCTGGGGCCAACGTCCTGACTTTC.

The chain recombines TRBV5-6 with TRBJ2-5; D perhaps matches TRBD1 (6 bases). The CDR3 has 15 amino acids. Germline V gives CDR1 SGHDT, CDR2 YYEEEE. V gave up 4 bases and J gave up 7 bases, with 20 bases separating them. The DNA for the CDR3 is TGTGCCAGCAGCCGGCCGGGACACGGGCGCGGGACCCAGTACTTC. Amino acid sequence: CASSRPGHGRGTQYF.

This sequence joins TRBV28 and TRBJ2-7; TRBD1 matches at 9 bases. Germline lookup yields CDR1 MDHEN and CDR2 SYDVKM. CDR3 length: 15 residues. V dropped 3 bases and J dropped 5; count of bases not matched to a gene: 8. CDR3 residues: CASSLPGTGFNEQYF. The CDR3 nucleotides read TGTGCCAGCAGTTTGCCCGGGACAGGGTTCAACGAGCAGTACTTC.

The rearrangement uses TRBV29-1 and TRBJ2-6; D uncertain. Trimming cost V 1 base and J 0 bases, with 4 bases left between them. Germline-derived CDR1 and CDR2 are SQVTM and ANQGSEA. The CDR3 runs to 14 residues. The CDR3 spells CSVEVSSGANVLTF. CDR3 nucleotide sequence: TGCAGCGTTGAAGTTAGCTCTGGGGCCAACGTCCTGACTTTC.

This clone was seen more than once but under ten times. The rearrangement uses TRBV11-2 and TRBJ1-6; TRBD1 might be the D (5 bases). V was clipped by 5 bases and J by 7 bases, with 6 bases between them. CDR1 is SGHAT and CDR2 is FQNNGV in the germline V gene. The CDR3 totals 12 residues. CDR3 coding DNA: TGTGCCAGCAGCCGGACAAATTCACCCCTCCACTTT. Translated: CASSRTNSPLHF.

The gene calls are TRBV6-1 and TRBJ2-2; D possibly corresponds to TRBD1 (5 bases). V lost 2 bases and J 1 base, leaving 8 bases between the germline ends. CDR1 is MNHNS, CDR2 SASEGT, per germline. The CDR3 loop spans 15 amino acids. DNA for the CDR3: TGTGCCAGCAGTGAATTGGGGCGGAACACCGGGGAGCTGTTTTTT. This gives the protein CASSELGRNTGELFF.